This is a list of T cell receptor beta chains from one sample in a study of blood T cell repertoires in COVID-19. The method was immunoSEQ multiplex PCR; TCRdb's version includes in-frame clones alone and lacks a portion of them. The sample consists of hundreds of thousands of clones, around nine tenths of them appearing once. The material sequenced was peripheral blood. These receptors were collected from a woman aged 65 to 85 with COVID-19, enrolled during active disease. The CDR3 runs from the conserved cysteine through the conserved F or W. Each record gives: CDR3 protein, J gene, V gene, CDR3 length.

CDR3aa: CASGLGTGEQFF
j_gene: TRBJ2-1
v_gene: TRBV12-5
len: 12

CDR3aa: CASSPQYRGPNTGELFF
j_gene: TRBJ2-2
v_gene: TRBV18
len: 17

CDR3aa: CAWEAGGRLGYTEAFF
j_gene: TRBJ1-1
v_gene: TRBV30
len: 16

CDR3aa: CASSENSGAPYEQYF
j_gene: TRBJ2-7
v_gene: TRBV18
len: 15

CDR3aa: CASSPGQDPNEQYF
j_gene: TRBJ2-7
v_gene: TRBV7-9
len: 14

CDR3aa: CASRGDRYTGELFF
j_gene: TRBJ2-2
v_gene: TRBV21-1
len: 14

CDR3aa: CASSLPLGGLSDTQYF
j_gene: TRBJ2-3
v_gene: TRBV5-1
len: 16

CDR3aa: CASSVGGLNYGYTF
j_gene: TRBJ1-2
v_gene: TRBV5-4
len: 14

CDR3aa: CANRVDRHSNQPQHF
j_gene: TRBJ1-5
v_gene: TRBV14
len: 15

CDR3aa: CASSQGLSYSTYGYTF
j_gene: TRBJ1-2
v_gene: TRBV4-1
len: 16

CDR3aa: CASSVAQGANEQFF
j_gene: TRBJ2-1
v_gene: TRBV9
len: 14

CDR3aa: CASSEGAGQSNQPQHF
j_gene: TRBJ1-5
v_gene: TRBV2
len: 16

CDR3aa: CASSGLGEQYF
j_gene: TRBJ2-7
v_gene: TRBV5-1
len: 11

CDR3aa: CASSFQFLAEQYF
j_gene: TRBJ2-7
v_gene: TRBV7-8
len: 13

CDR3aa: CASSKASGGPVSSTDTQYF
j_gene: TRBJ2-3
v_gene: TRBV19
len: 19

CDR3aa: CASSYPGRTEAFF
j_gene: TRBJ1-1
v_gene: TRBV4-1
len: 13

CDR3aa: CASSSGQGSGYGYTF
j_gene: TRBJ1-2
v_gene: TRBV7-9
len: 15

CDR3aa: CASSSTPTGGHSPLHF
j_gene: TRBJ1-6
v_gene: TRBV5-6
len: 16

CDR3aa: CATWDRRGVETQYF
j_gene: TRBJ2-5
v_gene: TRBV30
len: 14

CDR3aa: CASSESLSTQYF
j_gene: TRBJ2-3
v_gene: TRBV10-1
len: 12

CDR3aa: CASSQEPQGNYGYTF
j_gene: TRBJ1-2
v_gene: TRBV4-1
len: 15

CDR3aa: CAISEKDRILYGYTF
j_gene: TRBJ1-2
v_gene: TRBV10-3
len: 15

CDR3aa: CASSAHLSGGSNQPQHF
j_gene: TRBJ1-5
v_gene: TRBV6-1
len: 17

CDR3aa: CASSLGAGTPYNEQFF
j_gene: TRBJ2-1
v_gene: TRBV13
len: 16

CDR3aa: CASSEVGGGEEKLFF
j_gene: TRBJ1-4
v_gene: TRBV6-1
len: 15

CDR3aa: CASSSFGQGGMNTEAFF
j_gene: TRBJ1-1
v_gene: TRBV27
len: 17

CDR3aa: CASRTDPNSPLHF
j_gene: TRBJ1-6
v_gene: TRBV2
len: 13

CDR3aa: CANARGPDQPQHF
j_gene: TRBJ1-5
v_gene: TRBV28
len: 13

CDR3aa: CASSQPKTGTNEKLFF
j_gene: TRBJ1-4
v_gene: TRBV3-1/TRBV3-2
len: 16

CDR3aa: CASSGRGLGPQHF
j_gene: TRBJ1-5
v_gene: TRBV5-8
len: 13

CDR3aa: CASWDNSGNTIYF
j_gene: TRBJ1-3
v_gene: TRBV28
len: 13

CDR3aa: CSGTGLLNTEAFF
j_gene: TRBJ1-1
v_gene: TRBV29-1
len: 13

CDR3aa: CASSPLLEVKETQYF
j_gene: TRBJ2-5
v_gene: TRBV18
len: 15

CDR3aa: CASITRTRGVNTEAFF
j_gene: TRBJ1-1
v_gene: TRBV28
len: 16

CDR3aa: CASDRDSAYEQYF
j_gene: TRBJ2-7
v_gene: TRBV7-9
len: 13

CDR3aa: CASSQEEAVIAVDTQYF
j_gene: TRBJ2-3
v_gene: TRBV4-2
len: 17

CDR3aa: CASQGTGNTIYF
j_gene: TRBJ1-3
v_gene: TRBV6-6
len: 12

CDR3aa: CASSLNSGGEQFF
j_gene: TRBJ2-1
v_gene: TRBV7-9
len: 13

CDR3aa: CASSSDRVYGYTF
j_gene: TRBJ1-2
v_gene: TRBV7-2
len: 13

CDR3aa: CASSLDGEANQPQHF
j_gene: TRBJ1-5
v_gene: TRBV5-1
len: 15

CDR3aa: CASSLPSSSGNTIYF
j_gene: TRBJ1-3
v_gene: TRBV28
len: 15

CDR3aa: CASSQAGTYEQYF
j_gene: TRBJ2-7
v_gene: TRBV3-1/TRBV3-2
len: 13

CDR3aa: CASTSGGPNEQFF
j_gene: TRBJ2-1
v_gene: TRBV2
len: 13

CDR3aa: CASGRSGTGYTEAFF
j_gene: TRBJ1-1
v_gene: TRBV12-5
len: 15

CDR3aa: CASSELVEAFF
j_gene: TRBJ1-1
v_gene: TRBV6-1
len: 11

CDR3aa: CASSQVPRGEQFF
j_gene: TRBJ2-1
v_gene: TRBV14
len: 13

CDR3aa: CSVEGGRGFQYTEAFF
j_gene: TRBJ1-1
v_gene: TRBV29-1
len: 16

CDR3aa: CASSHPGLAGAGGNEQFF
j_gene: TRBJ2-1
v_gene: TRBV28
len: 18